The 6 T cell receptor beta chains below were found in one sample sequenced in a study of cytomegalovirus exposure and HLA in healthy donors. It was with 60 Vbeta and 13 Jbeta primers that the PCR ran. Method: immunoSEQ multiplex PCR; TCRdb's copy keeps in-frame clones and lacks some. Among under 200,000 clones listed, approximately 78% were seen once. Source material: PBMCs. Receptors originate from a male donor in good health and CMV-seropositive.

The chain has TRBV10-3 and TRBJ2-7; 10 bases map to TRBD1. The trim removed 11 bases at V and 2 bases at J, leaving 12 bases unmatched. The CDR3 length is 15 residues. The germline V gene has CDR1 ENHRY and CDR2 SYGVKD. The CDR3 protein is CAAHGQGERAYEQYF. Here the CDR3 DNA reads TGTGCCGCTCATGGACAGGGGGAGAGGGCCTACGAGCAGTACTTC.

The chain combines TRBV27 with TRBJ2-3, with D possibly TRBD2 on 7 matching bases. This CDR3 comprises 17 residues. The germline V and J ends were trimmed by 6 bases and 1 base, with 20 bases remaining between them. CDR1 is MNHEY, CDR2 SMNVEV, per germline (reference sequence). For the CDR3, the DNA is TGTGCCAGCAGCTTAGGCGGCCAGGGGAGGGGCACAGATACGCAGTATTTT. As protein: CASSLGGQGRGTDTQYF.

This sequence joins TRBV11-3 and TRBJ2-1; TRBD2 agrees at 13 bases. The germline CDR1 and CDR2 sequences are SGHNT and YENEEA. Trimming removed 5 bases from V and 5 bases from J; junction bases left unmatched: 6. The CDR3 totals 16 residues. Written as DNA, the CDR3 is TGTGCCAGCAGCCCGGGACTAGCGGGGTACCACAATGAGCAGTTCTTC. Translated, it gives CASSPGLAGYHNEQFF.

This clone was seen a few times. The chain employs TRBV7-2 and TRBJ1-5; D not resolved. The V gene lost 1 base and the J gene lost 6 bases, with 10 bases spanning the gap. This CDR3 spans 14 amino acids. Looked up from germline, CDR1 is SGHTA and CDR2 is FQGNSA. The CDR3 protein is CASSLVGEGQPQHF. The CDR3 region has the DNA TGTGCCAGCAGCTTAGTGGGTGAGGGTCAGCCCCAGCATTTT.

The chain is built from TRBV27 and TRBJ2-1, with D possibly being TRBD1 (6 bases). This CDR3 has 14 amino acids. With 6 bases removed from V and 5 bases from J, the gap between germline ends came to 14 bases. The germline V gene encodes CDR1 MNHEY and CDR2 SMNVEV (reference sequence). The CDR3 sequence: CASSDSTGDNEQFF. For the CDR3, the DNA is TGTGCCAGCAGCGACTCGACAGGAGACAATGAGCAGTTCTTC.

The chain is built from TRBV29-1 and TRBJ2-2; 9 nucleotides match TRBD2. CDR3 size: 15 residues. V gave up 7 bases and J gave up 5 bases; unmatched junction bases: 11. Germline V gene sequence: CDR1 SQVTM, CDR2 ANQGSEA. CDR3 nucleotides: TGCAGCGCCGTGACGGGACTAGCAGGTACCGGGGAGCTGTTTTTT. Amino acids: CSAVTGLAGTGELFF.